This TCR delta chain was sequenced during a study of human gamma delta and Vdelta1 T cells. TCRdb reprocessed the PCR reads using CATT. The table lists roughly 13,000 delta-chain clones, about half of them singletons, with 1.5% in the top ten. In the case of this clone: What it binds is unknown.

V shed 0 bases and J 7 bases; nucleotides not matched to a gene: 19. The CDR3 runs 19 residues. Germline V gene sequence: CDR1 TSWWSYY, CDR2 QGS. V usage is TRDV1 and J usage is TRDJ1, with 8 bases that match TRDD3. This clonotype originated in a human donor in good health. The material sequenced was Vdelta1 gamma-delta T cells from blood grown in culture (DOT cells). The CDR3 nucleotides are TGTGCTCTTGGGGAACTATACCCTTCTCATAACGTACTGGGGGGTAAACTCATCTTT. Translated: CALGELYPSHNVLGGKLIF.